This TCR beta chain was retrieved from a study of cytomegalovirus exposure and HLA in healthy donors. The wider study: Earlier results showed approximately 110 million unique TCR beta sequences derived from roughly 190 million T cells.

It was healthy bone marrow donors who served as donors. In the PCR, 60 Vbeta and 13 Jbeta primers were used. Produced via immunoSEQ multiplex PCR; TCRdb's table is partial and in-frame only. Its clone listing holds around 160,000 clones. This CDR3 is 17 amino acids long. With V trimmed by 2 bases and J by 6 bases, 13 bases remained unmatched. CDR1 is MGHDK, CDR2 SYGVNS, per germline. The receptor comes from a woman aged 45 to 65 in good health and CMV-seronegative. Sequenced sample: PBMCs. The chain employs TRBV25-1 and TRBJ1-1; 9 bases agree with TRBD1. The CDR3: CASSEPLDGQGSPEAFF. CDR3 coding DNA: TGTGCCAGCAGTGAACCGCTGGACGGACAGGGGAGCCCTGAAGCTTTCTTT.